This T cell receptor beta chain was documented in a study of blood T cell repertoires in COVID-19. About the research overall: Collection of acute and convalescent COVID-19 samples took place in the United States, Italy and Spain.

The participants were between roughly 18 and 90 years old and came from under 25 US areas. Per the germline V gene, CDR1 is MNHNS and CDR2 is SASEGT. The CDR3 extends over 15 amino acids. V was pared by 3 bases and J by 7 bases, with 6 bases of the junction left unmatched. Original handling: Estimated nucleated cell counts came from reference gene primer amplification. TCRdb's copy holds only in-frame clones and misses some; the assay was immunoSEQ multiplex PCR. Clone size and the V and J calls come from that table; the DNA yielded D and trimming. Of fewer than 500,000 clones in the sample, more than 80% were seen once.

Source material: PBMCs or T cells enriched from blood (not recorded which). The source is a man younger than 40 who had recovered from COVID-19. The gene calls are TRBV6-1 and TRBJ2-3; TRBD1 aligns across 11 bases. In DNA, the CDR3 is TGTGCCAGCAGTGAGGGACAGGGGGGAAAGTATACGCAGTATTTT. Amino acid sequence: CASSEGQGGKYTQYF.